The TCR beta chain described here comes from a study of beta chain features in type 1 diabetes. Study-wide findings and caveats: Here, the possible influence of HLA type (on TCRB rearrangement) remained unresolved. The study found fewer insertions and more deletions at VDJ junctions in type 1 diabetes patients.

Germline loops: CDR1 MNHEY, CDR2 SMNVEV (reference sequence). V was cut by 6 bases and J by 2 bases, with 11 bases left in between. The length of the CDR3 is 13 residues. With regard to this clone: Its antigen is not identified.

Expressed TCRB transcripts were sequenced, since all the RNA that had been isolated was reverse transcribed. Deep immunoSEQ sequencing covered naive, central memory and regulatory T cell samples. Assay: immunoSEQ multiplex PCR; the TCRdb copy retains only in-frame clones and omits some. The data show 350,000 to 450,000 clones, approximately 15% seen once. Sequenced input: naive CD4+ T cells from blood. The chain uses TRBV27 and TRBJ2-7; D is undetermined. This receptor was identified in a man aged 25-40 years in good health. The CDR3 spells CASSLRPTYEQYV. The DNA for the CDR3 is TGTGCCAGCAGCCTACGGCCGACCTACGAGCAGTACGTC.